This TCR beta chain was sequenced for a study of vaccination and CD4 T cells after COVID-19. For the study at large: The convalescent population consisted of six males and four females, two of whom were of Hispanic ethnicity.

The Oncomine TCR Beta short-read assay sequenced DNA from cultured CD4+ T cells. Cultures of CD4+ T cells served as the source for extracting genomic DNA. TCRdb itself ran the PCR reads through MiXCR, one entry per CDR3 protein. The sample lists about 11,000 distinct CDR3 sequences, 44% occurring once. Trimming cost V 3 bases and J 6 bases, with 21 bases left between them. This CDR3 region has 17 residues. Regarding treatment: roughly 10-day PBMC culture with coronavirus spike peptide pools or control peptides (ViraFEST assay). In the ViraFEST assay, peptide-pool expansion preceded TCR sequencing of expanded clonotypes. For this clonotype: Its antigen remains unknown.

The sequenced sample consisted of CD4+ T cells from blood, cultured in vitro. The V and J genes are TRBV12-3 or TRBV12-4 and TRBJ2-1; the D is unclear. The receptor was derived from a human donor who had recovered from COVID-19. In DNA, the CDR3 is TGTGCCAGCAGTTTTGAGGCCGACCCGCGAGTCCCCAATGAGCAGTTCTTC. Its translation is CASSFEADPRVPNEQFF.